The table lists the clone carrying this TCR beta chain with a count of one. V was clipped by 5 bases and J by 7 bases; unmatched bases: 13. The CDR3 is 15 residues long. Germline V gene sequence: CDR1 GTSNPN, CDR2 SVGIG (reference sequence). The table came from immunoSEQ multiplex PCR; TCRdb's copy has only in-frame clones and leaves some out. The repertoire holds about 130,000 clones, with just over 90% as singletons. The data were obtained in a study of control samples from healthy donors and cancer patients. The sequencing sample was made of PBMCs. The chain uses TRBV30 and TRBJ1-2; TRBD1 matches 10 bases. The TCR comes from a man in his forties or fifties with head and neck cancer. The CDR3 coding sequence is TGTGCCTGGTACCTACGACAGGGGGCGGCGTCTGGCTACACCTTC. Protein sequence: CAWYLRQGAASGYTF.